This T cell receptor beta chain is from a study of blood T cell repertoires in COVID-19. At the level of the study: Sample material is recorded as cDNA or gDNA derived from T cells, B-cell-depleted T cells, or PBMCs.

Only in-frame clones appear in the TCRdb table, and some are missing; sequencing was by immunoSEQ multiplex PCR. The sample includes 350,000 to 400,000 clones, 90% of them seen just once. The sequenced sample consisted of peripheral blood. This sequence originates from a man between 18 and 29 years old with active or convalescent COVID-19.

The DNA for the CDR3 is TGTGCCAGCAGCTTAGCTCTAGCGGGGAGACAAAATGAGCAGTTCTTC. This encodes CASSLALAGRQNEQFF. The V gene is TRBV11-2, the J gene TRBJ2-1; 9 bases fit TRBD2. CDR1 is SGHAT and CDR2 is FQNNGV in the germline V gene. V was clipped by 1 base and J by 7 bases; unmatched bases: 8. This CDR3 is 16 amino acids long.